This T cell receptor (beta chain) was sequenced in a study of CD8+ T cells in alopecia areata. Findings of the study overall: Lesional scalp displayed greater clonality than normal scalp, most notably in alopecia totalis/universalis. Besides other cells, scalp samples also yield sequences of resident alphabeta T cells from normal skin.

V shed 3 bases and J shed 4 bases, with 12 bases lying between them. The CDR3 has 15 residues. Looked up from germline, CDR1 is MNHEY and CDR2 is SMNVEV (reference sequence). Points on this clone: The antigen is not known.

Individuals with alopecia areata gave both lesional scalp punch biopsies and peripheral blood for collection. Extracted RNA was reverse transcribed into cDNA, the sequencing template. TCRdb's table, derived via immunoSEQ multiplex PCR, lists solely in-frame clones and lacks some. The repertoire holds tens of thousands of clones, with roughly 40% as singletons. The genes are TRBV27 and TRBJ2-2; weak D call: TRBD1 (6 bases). Input material: NKG2D-low CD8+ T cells sorted from blood. The source is a human donor with alopecia areata. CDR3 sequence reads: CASSFSQGSTGELFF. The DNA for the CDR3 is TGTGCCAGCAGTTTTTCACAGGGTAGCACCGGGGAGCTGTTTTTT.